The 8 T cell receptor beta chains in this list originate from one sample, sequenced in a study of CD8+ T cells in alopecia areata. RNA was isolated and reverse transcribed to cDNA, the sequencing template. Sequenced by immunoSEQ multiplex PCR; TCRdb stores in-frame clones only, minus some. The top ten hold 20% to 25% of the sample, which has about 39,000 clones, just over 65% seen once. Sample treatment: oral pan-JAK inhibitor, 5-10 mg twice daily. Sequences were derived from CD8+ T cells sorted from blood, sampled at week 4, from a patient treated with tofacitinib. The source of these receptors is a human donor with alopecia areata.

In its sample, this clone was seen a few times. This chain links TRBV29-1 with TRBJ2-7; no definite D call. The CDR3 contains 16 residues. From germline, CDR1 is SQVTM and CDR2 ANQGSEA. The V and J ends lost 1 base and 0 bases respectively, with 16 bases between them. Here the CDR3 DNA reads TGCAGCGTTGAAGGCTTGGCGGATTCGAGCTCCTACGAGCAGTACTTC. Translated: CSVEGLADSSSYEQYF.

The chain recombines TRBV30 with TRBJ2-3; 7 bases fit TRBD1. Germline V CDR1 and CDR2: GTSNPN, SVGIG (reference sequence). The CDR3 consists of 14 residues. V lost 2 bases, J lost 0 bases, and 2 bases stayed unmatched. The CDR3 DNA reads TGTGCCTGGAGTACAGGGGTCAGCACAGATACGCAGTATTTT. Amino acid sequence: CAWSTGVSTDTQYF.

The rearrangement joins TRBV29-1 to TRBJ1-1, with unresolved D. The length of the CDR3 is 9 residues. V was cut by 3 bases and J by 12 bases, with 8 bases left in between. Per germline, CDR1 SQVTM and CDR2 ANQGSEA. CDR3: CSVEGSTFF. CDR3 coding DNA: TGCAGCGTTGAGGGCTCAACTTTCTTT.

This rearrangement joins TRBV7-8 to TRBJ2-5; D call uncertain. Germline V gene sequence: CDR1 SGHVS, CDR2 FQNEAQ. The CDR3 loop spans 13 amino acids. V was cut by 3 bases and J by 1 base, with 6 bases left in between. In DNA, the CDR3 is TGTGCCAGCAGCTTCACAGCCCAAGAGACCCAGTACTTC. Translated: CASSFTAQETQYF.

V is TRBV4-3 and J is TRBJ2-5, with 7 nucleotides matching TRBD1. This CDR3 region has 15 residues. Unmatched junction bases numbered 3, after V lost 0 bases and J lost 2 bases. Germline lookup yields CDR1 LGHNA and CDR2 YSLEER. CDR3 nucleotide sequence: TGCGCCAGCAGCCAAGATCTGGGACAGCAAGAGACCCAGTACTTC. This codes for CASSQDLGQQETQYF.

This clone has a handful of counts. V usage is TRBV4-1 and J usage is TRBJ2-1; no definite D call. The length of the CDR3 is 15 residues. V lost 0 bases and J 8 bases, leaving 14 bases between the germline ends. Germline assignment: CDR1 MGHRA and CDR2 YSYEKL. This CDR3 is CASSQDDRGSDEQFF. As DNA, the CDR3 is TGCGCCAGCAGCCAAGATGACCGCGGAAGCGATGAGCAGTTCTTC.

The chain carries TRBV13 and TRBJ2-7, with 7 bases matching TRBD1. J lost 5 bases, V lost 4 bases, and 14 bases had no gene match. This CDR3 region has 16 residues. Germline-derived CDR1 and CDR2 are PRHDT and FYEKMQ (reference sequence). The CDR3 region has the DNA TGTGCCAGCAGCTCCCCGGGGTCGTTCGACAGGGACGAGCAGTACTTC. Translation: CASSSPGSFDRDEQYF.

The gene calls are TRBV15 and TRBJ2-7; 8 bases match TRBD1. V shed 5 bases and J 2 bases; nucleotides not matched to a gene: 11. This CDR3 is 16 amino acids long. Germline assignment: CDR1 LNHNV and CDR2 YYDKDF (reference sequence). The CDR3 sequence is CATSQPLRQGTYEQYF. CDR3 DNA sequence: TGTGCCACCAGCCAACCCCTCCGACAGGGGACCTACGAGCAGTACTTC.